The source of this TCR beta chain is a study of monozygotic twins with inflammatory bowel disease. Study results and caveats: The study found lower TCRbeta diversity (inverse Simpson) in IBD patients than in healthy co-twins.

As regards this clonotype: Its target is unknown.

CDR3 size: 12 residues. Germline V gives CDR1 MNHEY, CDR2 SVGAGI. For every sample, eight separate reactions were used to make cDNA. Reanalyzing the 5' RACE reads, TCRdb keeps one entry per CDR3 protein, without DNA. The data show roughly 160,000 distinct CDR3 sequences, and the top ten clones hold roughly 2.4%. V and J are TRBV6-5 and TRBJ1-2. The sample comprised blood. The sequence came from a human donor with ulcerative colitis or Crohn's disease, or a healthy co-twin of an affected twin (not recorded which). The CDR3: CASLDVNYGYTF.